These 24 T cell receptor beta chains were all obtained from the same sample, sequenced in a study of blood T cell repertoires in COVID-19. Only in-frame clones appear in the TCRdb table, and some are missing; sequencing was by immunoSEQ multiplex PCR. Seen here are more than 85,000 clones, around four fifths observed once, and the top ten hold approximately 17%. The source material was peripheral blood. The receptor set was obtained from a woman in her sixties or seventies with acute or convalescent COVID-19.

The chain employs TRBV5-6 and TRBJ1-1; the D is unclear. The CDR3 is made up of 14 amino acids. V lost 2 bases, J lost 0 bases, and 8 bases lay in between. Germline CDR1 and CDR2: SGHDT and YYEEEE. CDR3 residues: CASSFGLMNTEAFF. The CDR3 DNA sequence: TGTGCCAGCAGCTTCGGACTTATGAACACTGAAGCTTTCTTT.

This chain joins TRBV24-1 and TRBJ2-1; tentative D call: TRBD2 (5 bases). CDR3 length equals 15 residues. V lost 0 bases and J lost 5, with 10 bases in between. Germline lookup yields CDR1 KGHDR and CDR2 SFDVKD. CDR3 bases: TGTGCCACCAGTGATTTGACCGGGGAAGACAATGAGCAGTTCTTC. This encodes CATSDLTGEDNEQFF.

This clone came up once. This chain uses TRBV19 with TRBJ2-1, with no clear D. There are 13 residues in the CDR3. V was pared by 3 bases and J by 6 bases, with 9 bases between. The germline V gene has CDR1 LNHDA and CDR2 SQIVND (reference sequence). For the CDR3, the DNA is TGTGCCAGTAGTATCCAGCGAGGCAATGAGCAGTTCTTC. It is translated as CASSIQRGNEQFF.

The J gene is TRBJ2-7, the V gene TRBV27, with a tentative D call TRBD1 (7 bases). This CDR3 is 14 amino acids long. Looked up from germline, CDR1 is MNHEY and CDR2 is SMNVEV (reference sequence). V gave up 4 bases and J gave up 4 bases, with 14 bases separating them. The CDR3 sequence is CASSSVTGTYEQYF. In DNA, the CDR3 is TGTGCCAGCAGTTCCGTGACAGGGACTTACGAGCAGTACTTC.

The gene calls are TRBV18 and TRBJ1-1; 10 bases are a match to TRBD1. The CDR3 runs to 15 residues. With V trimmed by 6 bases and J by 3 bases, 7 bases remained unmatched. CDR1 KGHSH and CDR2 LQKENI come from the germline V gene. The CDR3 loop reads CASSPRTGGYTEAFF. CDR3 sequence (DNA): TGTGCCAGCTCCCCTAGGACAGGGGGGTACACTGAAGCTTTCTTT.

The CDR3 spells CASQTRWVDGYTF. The CDR3 DNA is TGTGCCAGCCAAACGAGGTGGGTGGATGGCTACACCTTC. The chain joins TRBV7-3 to TRBJ1-2; D call uncertain. Germline loops: CDR1 SGHTA, CDR2 FQGTGA. Trimming removed 8 bases from V and 6 bases from J, with 16 bases in between. The CDR3 consists of 13 residues.

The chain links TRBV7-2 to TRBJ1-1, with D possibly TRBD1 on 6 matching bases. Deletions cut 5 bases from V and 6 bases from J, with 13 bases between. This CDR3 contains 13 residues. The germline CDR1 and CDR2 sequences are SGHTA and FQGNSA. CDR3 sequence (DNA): TGTGCCAGCAGCGCGGACAGATTTTCTGAAGCTTTCTTT. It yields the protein CASSADRFSEAFF.

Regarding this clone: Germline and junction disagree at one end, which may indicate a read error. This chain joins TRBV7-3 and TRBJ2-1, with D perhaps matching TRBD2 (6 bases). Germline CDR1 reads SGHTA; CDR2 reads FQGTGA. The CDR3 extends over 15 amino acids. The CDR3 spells CASSPGRDSNNEQFF. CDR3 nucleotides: TGTGCCAGCAGTCCAGGCCGGGACTCCAACAATGAGCAGTTCTTC.

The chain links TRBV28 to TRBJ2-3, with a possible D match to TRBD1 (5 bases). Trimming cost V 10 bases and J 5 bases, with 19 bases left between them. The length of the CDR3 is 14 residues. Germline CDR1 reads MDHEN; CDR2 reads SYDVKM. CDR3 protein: CATSYRDSQDTQYF. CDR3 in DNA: TGTGCCACCTCCTACCGAGACAGCCAAGATACGCAGTATTTT.

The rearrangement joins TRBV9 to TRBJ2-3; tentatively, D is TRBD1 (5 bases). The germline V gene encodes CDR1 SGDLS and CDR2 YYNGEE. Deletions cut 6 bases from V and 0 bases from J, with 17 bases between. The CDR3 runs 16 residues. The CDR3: CASTSGIFGSTDTQYF. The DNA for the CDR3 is TGTGCCAGCACCTCAGGGATCTTTGGGAGCACAGATACGCAGTATTTT.

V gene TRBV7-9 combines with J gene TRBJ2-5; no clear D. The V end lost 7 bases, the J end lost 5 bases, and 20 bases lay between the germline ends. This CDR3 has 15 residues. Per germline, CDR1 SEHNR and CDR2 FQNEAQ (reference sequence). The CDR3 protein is CASMGASDNLETQYF. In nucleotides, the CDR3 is TGTGCCAGCATGGGCGCCAGTGATAATTTGGAGACCCAGTACTTC.

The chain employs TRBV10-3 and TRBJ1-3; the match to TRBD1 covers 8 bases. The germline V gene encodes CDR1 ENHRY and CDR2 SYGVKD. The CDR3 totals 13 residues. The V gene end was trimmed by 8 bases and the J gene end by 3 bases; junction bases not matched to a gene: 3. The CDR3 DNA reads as TGTGCCATCTCGGACAGGGATGGAAACACCATATATTTT. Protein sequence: CAISDRDGNTIYF.

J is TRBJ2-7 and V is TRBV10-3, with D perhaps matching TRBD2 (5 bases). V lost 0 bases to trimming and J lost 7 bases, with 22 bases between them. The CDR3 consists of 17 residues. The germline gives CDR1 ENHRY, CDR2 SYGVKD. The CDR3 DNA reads TGTGCCATCAGTGAGTCGATTCGCCGGACTGGAACGGTAGAGCAGTACTTC. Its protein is CAISESIRRTGTVEQYF.

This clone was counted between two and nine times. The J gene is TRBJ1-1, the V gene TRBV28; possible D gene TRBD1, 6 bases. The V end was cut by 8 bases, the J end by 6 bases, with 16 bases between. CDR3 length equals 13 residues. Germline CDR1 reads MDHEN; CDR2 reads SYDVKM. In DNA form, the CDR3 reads TGTGCCAGCTCTTTAACAGGGCCCCCTGAAGCTTTCTTT. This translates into CASSLTGPPEAFF.

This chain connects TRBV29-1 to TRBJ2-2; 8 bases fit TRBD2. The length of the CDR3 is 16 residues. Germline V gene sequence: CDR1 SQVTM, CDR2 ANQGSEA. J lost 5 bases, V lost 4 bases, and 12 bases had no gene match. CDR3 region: CSVGRLGGGLTGELFF. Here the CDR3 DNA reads TGCAGCGTTGGAAGGTTGGGCGGGGGGCTTACCGGGGAGCTGTTTTTT.

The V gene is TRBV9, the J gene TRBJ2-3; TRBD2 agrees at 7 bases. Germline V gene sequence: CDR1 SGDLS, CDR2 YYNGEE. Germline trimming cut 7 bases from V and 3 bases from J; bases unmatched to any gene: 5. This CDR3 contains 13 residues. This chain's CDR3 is CASSPGGTDTQYF. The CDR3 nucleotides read TGTGCCAGCTCCCCGGGGGGAACAGATACGCAGTATTTT.

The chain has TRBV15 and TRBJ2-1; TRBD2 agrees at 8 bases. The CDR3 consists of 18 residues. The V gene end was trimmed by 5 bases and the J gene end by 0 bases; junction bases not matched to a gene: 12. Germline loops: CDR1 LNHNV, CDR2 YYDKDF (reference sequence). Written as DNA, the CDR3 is TGTGCCACCAGCGGAACTACCCTAAGCGGGGGCTCCTACAATGAGCAGTTCTTC. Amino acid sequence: CATSGTTLSGGSYNEQFF.

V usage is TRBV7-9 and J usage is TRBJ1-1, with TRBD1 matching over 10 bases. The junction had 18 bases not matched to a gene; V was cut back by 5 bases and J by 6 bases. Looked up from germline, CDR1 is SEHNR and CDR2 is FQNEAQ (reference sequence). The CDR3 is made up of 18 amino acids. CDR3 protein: CASSRDWTGGVEISEAFF. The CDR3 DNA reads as TGTGCCAGCAGCCGGGATTGGACAGGGGGTGTCGAGATTTCTGAAGCTTTCTTT.

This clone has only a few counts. CDR3 sequence reads: CASGFPRQGEREKLFF. The DNA of the CDR3 is TGTGCTAGTGGTTTCCCCCGACAGGGGGAGAGAGAAAAACTGTTTTTT. This rearrangement joins TRBV12-5 to TRBJ1-4, with 9 bases identical to TRBD1. CDR3 size: 16 residues. Germline assignment: CDR1 LGHNT and CDR2 FRNRAP. Trimming removed 3 bases from V and 8 bases from J; junction bases left unmatched: 10.

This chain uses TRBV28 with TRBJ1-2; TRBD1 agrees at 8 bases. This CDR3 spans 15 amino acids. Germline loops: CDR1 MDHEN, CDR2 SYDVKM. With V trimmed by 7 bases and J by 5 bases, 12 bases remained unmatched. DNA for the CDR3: TGTGCCAGCACCTCGGGGGGACAGGCAATTTATGGCTACACCTTC. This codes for CASTSGGQAIYGYTF.

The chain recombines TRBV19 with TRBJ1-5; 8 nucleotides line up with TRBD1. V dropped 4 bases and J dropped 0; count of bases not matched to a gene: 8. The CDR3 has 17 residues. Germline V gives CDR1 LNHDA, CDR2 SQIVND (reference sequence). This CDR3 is CASSKTGGTYSNQPQHF. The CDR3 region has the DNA TGTGCCAGTAGTAAAACAGGGGGAACTTATAGCAATCAGCCCCAGCATTTT.

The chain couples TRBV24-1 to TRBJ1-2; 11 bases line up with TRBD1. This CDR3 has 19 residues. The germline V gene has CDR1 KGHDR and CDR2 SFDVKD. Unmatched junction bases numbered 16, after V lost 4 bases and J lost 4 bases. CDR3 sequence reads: CATSDSSPGTGGYGYGYTF. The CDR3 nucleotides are TGTGCCACCAGTGACTCTTCACCAGGGACAGGGGGATATGGCTATGGCTACACCTTC.

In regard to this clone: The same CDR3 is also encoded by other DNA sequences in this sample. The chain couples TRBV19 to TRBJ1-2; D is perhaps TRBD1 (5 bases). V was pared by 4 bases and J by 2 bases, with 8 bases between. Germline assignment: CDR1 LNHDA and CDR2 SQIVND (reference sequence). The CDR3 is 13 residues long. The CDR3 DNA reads TGTGCCAGTAGTAGGGAGGGGAACTATGGCTACACCTTC. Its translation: CASSREGNYGYTF. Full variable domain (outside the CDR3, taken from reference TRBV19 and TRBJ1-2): DGGITQSPKYLFRKEGQNVTLSCEQNLNHDAMYWYRQDPGQGLRLIYYSQIVNDFQKGDIAEGYSVSREKKESFPLTVTSAQKNPTAFYLCASSREGNYGYTFGSGTRLTVV.

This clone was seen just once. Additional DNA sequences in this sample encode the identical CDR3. The CDR3 sequence is CASSYSAGGGQPQHF. CDR3 coding DNA: TGTGCCAGCAGTTACTCGGCAGGGGGCGGCCAGCCCCAGCATTTT. The gene calls are TRBV6-5 and TRBJ1-5, with TRBD1 matching 8 bases. This CDR3 contains 15 residues. The V gene end was trimmed by 0 bases and the J gene end by 7 bases; junction bases not matched to a gene: 5. Germline V CDR1 and CDR2: MNHEY, SVGAGI.